A single sample is the source of the 14 T cell receptor beta chains below, sequenced in a study of shared clonotypes between healthy human individuals (dated by TCRdb to the early 2020s). To prepare the library, the immunoSEQ multiplex PCR assay was applied. TCRdb obtained this table from immuneACCESS and retained in-frame rearrangements with V and J assigned. These tables miss some clones; where compared with another copy, unresolved V genes account for less than half of the shortfall, and the remainder is unexplained. Across this sample there are approximately 980,000 clones, with over 60% seen only once. The ten biggest clones cover approximately 1.5% of the sample. Sample: memory CD4+ T cells sorted from blood. The sample's cell subset or site label, in plain terms: CD45RA-negative fraction. The receptor source for this set is a man in his late teens or twenties in good health.

The V and J genes are TRBV19 and TRBJ2-1; tentative D call: TRBD2 (5 bases). V was cut by 6 bases and J by 7 bases, with 19 bases left in between. The CDR3 sequence is 15 residues long. Germline CDR1 is LNHDA and CDR2 is SQIVND (reference sequence). CDR3 coding DNA: TGTGCCAGTAGAGAGGGCGGCCACCTGGGAAATGAGCAGTTCTTC. Amino acids: CASREGGHLGNEQFF.

The chain couples TRBV6-1 to TRBJ2-7, with 8 bases matching TRBD2. V shed 6 bases, J shed 2 bases, and the junction held 9 bases outside the gene matches. This CDR3 is built from 15 residues. Germline CDR1 is MNHNS and CDR2 is SASEGT. The CDR3 coding sequence is TGTGCCAGCAGCTTTTCCCGGGGGGGGACCTACGAGCAGTACTTC. Amino acid sequence: CASSFSRGGTYEQYF.

The chain couples TRBV6-1 to TRBJ2-7; D unclear. V lost 3 bases to trimming and J lost 7 bases, with 13 bases between them. Germline CDR1 is MNHNS and CDR2 is SASEGT. The CDR3 contains 13 residues. CDR3 sequence (DNA): TGTGCCAGCAGTGATCTCGGGCCGAGGGAGCAGTACTTC. Its protein product is CASSDLGPREQYF.

This clone was counted once. This CDR3 reads CASSLEWSTEAFF. DNA of the CDR3: TGCGCCAGCAGCTTGGAATGGAGCACTGAAGCTTTCTTT. J is TRBJ1-1 and V is TRBV5-1; unclear D gene. The CDR3 has 13 residues. Looked up from germline, CDR1 is SGHRS and CDR2 is YFSETQ. Trimming removed 0 bases at V and 4 bases at J, with 7 bases between.

This chain connects TRBV7-2 to TRBJ1-5, with 7 bases matching TRBD1. The CDR3 length is 14 residues. Trimming at V came to 5 bases and at J to 3 bases, leaving 4 bases not matched to a gene. Germline V CDR1 and CDR2: SGHTA, FQGNSA. CDR3 coding DNA: TGTGCCAGCAGCCCGACAGGGTTCAATCAGCCCCAGCATTTT. Translation gives CASSPTGFNQPQHF.

In the case of this clone: The same CDR3 arises from other DNA sequences in this sample as well. The rearrangement links TRBV18 to TRBJ2-7; D is possibly TRBD2 (5 bases). Per germline, CDR1 KGHSH and CDR2 LQKENI. The V gene lost 3 bases and the J gene lost 1 base, with 10 bases spanning the gap. The CDR3 sequence is 14 residues long. CDR3 loop: CASSPLGGSYEQYF. The CDR3 nucleotides are TGTGCCAGCTCACCCCTCGGCGGGTCCTACGAGCAGTACTTC.

The J gene is TRBJ1-2, the V gene TRBV19; D is ambiguous. Trimming left V 0 bases short and J 4 bases short, with 6 bases between. The germline gives CDR1 LNHDA, CDR2 SQIVND (reference sequence). The CDR3 is 13 amino acids. The CDR3 DNA reads as TGTGCCAGTAGTATAGATCCCCCCTATGGCTACACCTTC. Translated, it gives CASSIDPPYGYTF.

The rearrangement links TRBV30 to TRBJ2-5; D not resolved. The J call may be incorrect, as the DNA end agrees better with TRBJ2-7. The CDR3 runs 12 residues. Germline V gene data show CDR1 as GTSNPN and CDR2 as SVGIG (reference sequence). The CDR3 spells CAWSVGSYEQYF. The CDR3 bases are TGTGCCTGGAGTGTGGGGTCCTACGAGCAGTACTTC.

This chain joins TRBV10-3 and TRBJ2-1; TRBD1 matches at 7 bases. V was clipped by 3 bases and J by 5 bases; unmatched bases: 19. The CDR3 has 19 residues. CDR1 is ENHRY, CDR2 SYGVKD, per germline. The CDR3 loop is CAISDRNGATGASHNEQFF. The DNA of the CDR3 is TGTGCCATCAGTGACAGAAACGGGGCAACAGGGGCGTCACACAATGAGCAGTTCTTC.

This clone was found once. The CDR3, as DNA: TGTGCCAGCAGCTTAGATCCTAGCGCGGGAAAGCAGTACTTC. This sequence encodes CASSLDPSAGKQYF. This rearrangement joins TRBV7-6 to TRBJ2-7, with D possibly TRBD2 on 6 matching bases. CDR3 size: 14 residues. Trimming removed 1 base at V and 8 bases at J, with 15 bases between. Germline lookup yields CDR1 SGHVS and CDR2 FNYEAQ.

The chain combines TRBV6-5 with TRBJ1-2; 10 bases align to TRBD1. V dropped 6 bases and J dropped 8; count of bases not matched to a gene: 9. CDR3 size: 14 residues. Germline lookup yields CDR1 MNHEY and CDR2 SVGAGI. DNA for the CDR3: TGTGCCAGCAGCCTCGGACAGGGGGTGCGAGGCTACACCTTC. Encoded protein: CASSLGQGVRGYTF.

This rearrangement joins TRBV6-1 to TRBJ1-5; a possible D gene is TRBD1 (6 bases). Germline CDR1 and CDR2: MNHNS and SASEGT. The ends were cut back, 1 base at V and 4 bases at J, with 11 bases in the middle. CDR3 size: 15 residues. CDR3 sequence: CASSEGDTKNQPQHF. The CDR3, as DNA: TGTGCCAGCAGTGAAGGGGACACGAAAAATCAGCCCCAGCATTTT.

The chain combines TRBV9 with TRBJ2-7; D unclear. Germline V gene lookup returns CDR1 SGDLS and CDR2 YYNGEE. The CDR3 has 17 amino acids. V was trimmed by 0 bases and J by 0 bases, leaving 16 bases between them. This chain's CDR3 is CASSVGGRSLGSYEQYF. DNA of the CDR3: TGTGCCAGCAGCGTAGGGGGTAGGTCTTTGGGCTCCTACGAGCAGTACTTC.

In its sample, this clone was seen a few times. The gene calls are TRBV29-1 and TRBJ2-4, with a weak D call TRBD1 (6 bases). This CDR3 contains 14 residues. Trimming stripped 0 bases from V and 8 bases from J, with 14 bases between. The germline V gene encodes CDR1 SQVTM and CDR2 ANQGSEA. CDR3 amino acids: CSVEDQGKGHIQYF. The CDR3 DNA reads TGCAGCGTTGAAGATCAGGGGAAGGGACACATTCAGTACTTC.